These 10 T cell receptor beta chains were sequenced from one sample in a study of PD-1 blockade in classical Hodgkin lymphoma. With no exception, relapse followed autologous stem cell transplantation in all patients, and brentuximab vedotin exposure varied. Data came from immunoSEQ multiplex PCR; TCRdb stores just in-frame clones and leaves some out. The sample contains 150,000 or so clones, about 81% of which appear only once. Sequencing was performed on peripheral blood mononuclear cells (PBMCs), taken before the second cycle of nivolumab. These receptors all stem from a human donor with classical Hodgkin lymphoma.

The CDR3 spells CASSSISFEDGGPQHF. The DNA for the CDR3 is TGTGCCAGTAGCAGTATATCTTTTGAGGATGGTGGGCCCCAGCATTTT. This chain joins TRBV19 and TRBJ1-5; D is uncertain. V was cut by 6 bases and J by 9 bases, with 24 bases left in between. Germline lookup yields CDR1 LNHDA and CDR2 SQIVND (reference sequence). The CDR3 is 16 residues long.

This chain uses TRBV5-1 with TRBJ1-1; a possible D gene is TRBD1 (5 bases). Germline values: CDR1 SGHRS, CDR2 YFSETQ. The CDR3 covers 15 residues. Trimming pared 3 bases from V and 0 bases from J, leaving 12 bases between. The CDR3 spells CASSSGTVMNTEAFF. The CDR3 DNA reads TGCGCCAGCAGCTCCGGGACGGTCATGAACACTGAAGCTTTCTTT.

The CDR3 DNA sequence: TGTGCCAGCAGTGAATTACCGGGACAGGGATACGAGCAGTACTTC. This translates into CASSELPGQGYEQYF. This chain connects TRBV6-1 to TRBJ2-7; 9 nucleotides line up with TRBD1. Germline V gene lookup returns CDR1 MNHNS and CDR2 SASEGT. V was clipped by 2 bases and J by 4 bases; unmatched bases: 6. The CDR3 runs 15 residues.

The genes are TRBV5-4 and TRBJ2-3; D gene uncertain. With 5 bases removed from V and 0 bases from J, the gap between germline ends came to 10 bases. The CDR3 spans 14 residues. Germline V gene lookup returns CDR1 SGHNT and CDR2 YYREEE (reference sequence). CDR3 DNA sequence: TGTGCCAGCAGTGCGACGTCTAGCACAGATACGCAGTATTTT. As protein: CASSATSSTDTQYF. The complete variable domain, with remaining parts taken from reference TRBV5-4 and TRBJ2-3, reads ETGVTQSPTHLIKTRGQQVTLRCSSQSGHNTVSWYQQALGQGPQFIFQYYREEENGRGNFPPRFSGLQFPNYSSELNVNALELDDSALYLCASSATSSTDTQYFGPGTRLTVL.

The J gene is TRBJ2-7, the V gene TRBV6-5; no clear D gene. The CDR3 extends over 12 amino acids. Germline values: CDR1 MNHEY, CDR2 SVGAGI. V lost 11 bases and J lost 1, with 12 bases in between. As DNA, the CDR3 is TGTGCCGCTGGGGTCTTTTCCTACGAGCAGTACTTC. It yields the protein CAAGVFSYEQYF.

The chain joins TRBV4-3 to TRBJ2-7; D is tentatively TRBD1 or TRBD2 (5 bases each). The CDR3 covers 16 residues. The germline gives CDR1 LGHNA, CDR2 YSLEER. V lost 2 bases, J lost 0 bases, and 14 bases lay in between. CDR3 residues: CASSQKEGLGSYEQYF. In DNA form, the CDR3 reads TGCGCCAGCAGCCAAAAAGAGGGGCTGGGCTCCTACGAGCAGTACTTC.

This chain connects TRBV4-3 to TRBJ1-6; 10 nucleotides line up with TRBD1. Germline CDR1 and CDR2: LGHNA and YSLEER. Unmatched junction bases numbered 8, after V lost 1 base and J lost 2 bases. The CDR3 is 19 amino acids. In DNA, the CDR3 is TGCGCCAGCAGCCAAGCGGACAGGGGGTCCGATACCTATAATTCACCCCTCCACTTT. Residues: CASSQADRGSDTYNSPLHF.

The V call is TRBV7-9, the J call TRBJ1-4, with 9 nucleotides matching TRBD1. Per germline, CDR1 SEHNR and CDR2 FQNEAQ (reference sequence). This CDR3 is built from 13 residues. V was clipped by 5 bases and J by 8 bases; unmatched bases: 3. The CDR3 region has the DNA TGTGCCAGCAGCCGGGACAGGGTCGAAAAACTGTTTTTT. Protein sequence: CASSRDRVEKLFF.

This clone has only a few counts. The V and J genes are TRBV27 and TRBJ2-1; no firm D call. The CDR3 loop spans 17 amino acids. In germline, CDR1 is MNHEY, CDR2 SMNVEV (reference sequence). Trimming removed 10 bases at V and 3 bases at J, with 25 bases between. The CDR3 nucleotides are TGTGCCATCAGGAGTCCCCGCTCGGGCGAAGGCTACAATGAGCAGTTCTTC. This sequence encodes CAIRSPRSGEGYNEQFF.

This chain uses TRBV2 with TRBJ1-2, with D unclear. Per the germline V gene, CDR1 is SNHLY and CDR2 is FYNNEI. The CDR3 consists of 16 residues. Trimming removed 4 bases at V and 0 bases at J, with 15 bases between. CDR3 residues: CASSASNTEPNYGYTF. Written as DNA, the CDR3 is TGTGCCAGCAGTGCCTCTAACACAGAACCTAACTATGGCTACACCTTC. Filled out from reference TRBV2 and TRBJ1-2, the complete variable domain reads EPEVTQTPSHQVTQMGQEVILRCVPISNHLYFYWYRQILGQKVEFLVSFYNNEISEKSEIFDDQFSVERPDGSNFTLKIRSTKLEDSAMYFCASSASNTEPNYGYTFGSGTRLTVV.